A selection of T cell receptor beta chains follows, all from one sample in a study of blood T cell repertoires in COVID-19. The protocol was immunoSEQ multiplex PCR, while the TCRdb copy is restricted to in-frame clones and leaves out a portion. The sample lists some 220,000 clones, around four fifths seen once, with 5% to 7% in the top ten. Source material: peripheral blood. The receptors come from an older woman with active or convalescent COVID-19. Each CDR3 is given with its conserved first and last residue. The order of the fields is D gene, V gene, J gene, clone size, CDR3 protein, CDR3 DNA. D genes are given only for firm matches. The size entry is marked missing in some rows and otherwise reads once, few, many or a size class.

>TRBD1|TRBV28|TRBJ1-5|NA
CASSADRVIKPQHF
TGTGCCAGCAGTGCGGACAGGGTAATTAAGCCCCAGCATTTT
>TRBD1|TRBV4-2|TRBJ1-2|NA
CASSSILEKGQGNYGYTF
TGTGCCAGCAGCTCTATTCTAGAAAAGGGACAGGGGAACTATGGCTACACCTTC
>TRBD1|TRBV4-2|TRBJ1-2|NA
CASSQDRQGAAGYTF
TGTGCCAGCAGCCAAGATAGGCAGGGGGCCGCTGGCTACACCTTC
>NA|TRBV4-2|TRBJ1-2|NA
CASSFDSNYGYTF
TGTGCCAGCAGCTTCGACAGCAACTATGGCTACACCTTC
>NA|TRBV6-2/TRBV6-3|TRBJ1-2|few
CASSPTGRVSGYTF
TGTGCCAGCAGCCCTACGGGAAGGGTATCCGGCTACACCTTC
>NA|TRBV20-1|TRBJ1-2|NA
CSASPGTTTDNYGYTF
TGCAGTGCAAGTCCCGGGACAACAACGGACAACTATGGCTACACCTTC
>TRBD1|TRBV27|TRBJ1-6|NA
CASSDRGRDSPLHF
TGTGCCAGCAGCGACAGGGGTCGGGATTCACCCCTCCACTTT
>TRBD1|TRBV9|TRBJ2-1|few
CASSVEGAAYNEQFF
TGTGCCAGCAGCGTAGAGGGGGCCGCCTACAATGAGCAGTTCTTC
>TRBD2|TRBV5-1|TRBJ2-1|NA
CASSTRGGTSVEQFF
TGCGCCAGCAGCACACGGGGCGGGACTAGCGTCGAGCAGTTCTTC
>TRBD1|TRBV6-5|TRBJ2-3|NA
CASTPTGITDTQYF
TGTGCCAGCACCCCGACAGGGATAACAGATACGCAGTATTTT
>NA|TRBV5-1|TRBJ2-1|NA
CASSLGGAGEGEQFF
TGCGCCAGCAGCTTGGGTGGGGCAGGGGAAGGTGAGCAGTTCTTC
>NA|TRBV5-1|TRBJ1-1|once
CASSSVGAEMNTEAFF
TGCGCCAGCAGCTCCGTGGGGGCTGAGATGAACACTGAAGCTTTCTTT
>NA|TRBV19|TRBJ2-1|NA
CAAARLDNNEQFF
TGTGCCGCCGCGCGACTAGATAACAATGAGCAGTTCTTC
>NA|TRBV27|TRBJ2-1|NA
CASSLALSSYNEQFF
TGTGCCAGCAGTCTAGCGTTGAGCTCCTACAATGAGCAGTTCTTC